What follows describes a single TCR beta chain. The data were obtained in a study of blood T cell repertoires in COVID-19. About the research overall: Spain, Italy and the United States supplied samples that represented acute and convalescent COVID-19. Sources were T cells, B-cell-depleted T cells, or PBMCs; the material itself was cDNA or gDNA.

In the original processing: Reference gene primers were amplified, and this amplification served to estimate nucleated cell counts. This table comes from immunoSEQ multiplex PCR, and its TCRdb copy is limited to in-frame clones, with some not included. That table furnishes V, J and clone size, whereas the DNA furnished D and trimming. Of around 29,000 clones in the sample, roughly 87% were seen once. The sequence derives from a woman aged 60-75 years with active COVID-19. Material for sequencing was peripheral blood.

The CDR3 loop reads CASSIPGQSYPPPTDTQYF. The CDR3 bases are TGTGCCAGCAGCATTCCGGGACAGAGTTATCCCCCTCCCACAGATACGCAGTATTTT. The rearrangement uses TRBV5-6 and TRBJ2-3; TRBD1 matches 7 bases. V lost 4 bases, J lost 2 bases, and 19 bases stayed unmatched. This CDR3 is 19 amino acids long. Germline CDR1 is SGHDT and CDR2 is YYEEEE.